This passage covers 21 T cell receptor beta chains from one sample sequenced in a study of Ad26.COV2.S vaccination and SARS-CoV-2 variants. Assay: immunoSEQ multiplex PCR; the TCRdb copy retains only in-frame clones and omits some. The profile covers about 400,000 clones, with approximately 90% appearing a single time and under 4% taken by the ten largest. Treatment indicated: 15 to 20 received Ad26.COV2.S at low or high dose, single or two shots; 5 received placebo; per-sample allocation not given. Specimen acquisition occurred on day 63 following the initial vaccine or placebo injection. The specimen comprised peripheral blood, sampled in a trial of Ad26.COV2.S vaccine versus placebo. The receptors stem from a person aged 18-60 years who received the Ad26.COV2.S COVID-19 vaccine or a placebo.

This clone has a single count. The chain employs TRBV3-1 (or the pseudogene TRBV3-2) and TRBJ1-1; D is undetermined. From germline, CDR1 is LGHDT and CDR2 YNNKEL (reference sequence). This CDR3 has 15 residues. V was trimmed by 4 bases and J by 0 bases, leaving 12 bases between them. CDR3 sequence: CASSRFRIMNTEAFF. The CDR3 nucleotides read TGTGCCAGCAGCCGGTTCAGGATAATGAACACTGAAGCTTTCTTT.

The chain links TRBV5-4 to TRBJ2-3, with D uncertain. V was clipped by 4 bases and J by 3 bases, with 15 bases between them. Germline V gene data show CDR1 as SGHNT and CDR2 as YYREEE (reference sequence). This CDR3 spans 15 amino acids. Here the CDR3 DNA reads TGTGCCAGCAGCCCCAATGGGGTCGGGACAGATACGCAGTATTTT. Translated, it gives CASSPNGVGTDTQYF.

This clone was observed a few times. The V gene is TRBV7-6, the J gene TRBJ1-1; D uncertain. CDR3 length: 13 amino acids. Germline assignment: CDR1 SGHVS and CDR2 FNYEAQ. Trimming cost V 5 bases and J 1 base, with 8 bases left between them. The CDR3 spells CASSRDQNTEAFF. For the CDR3, the DNA is TGTGCCAGCAGCCGGGATCAGAACACTGAAGCTTTCTTT. The variable domain in full, with the rest retrieved from reference TRBV7-6 and TRBJ1-1, is GAGVSQSPRYKVTKRGQDVALRCDPISGHVSLYWYRQALGQGPEFLTYFNYEAQQDKSGLPNDRFSAERPEGSISTLTIQRTEQRDSAMYRCASSRDQNTEAFFGQGTRLTVV.

In its sample, this clone was seen once. This rearrangement joins TRBV18 to TRBJ2-5; 9 bases are shared with TRBD2. The CDR3 is 18 amino acids. Germline CDR1 KGHSH, CDR2 LQKENI. V lost 2 bases and J lost 5; bases outside the gene matches: 15. The CDR3 bases are TGTGCCAGCTCACCATTTTTCGGCGGGGGGGCCGGTTCGGAGACCCAGTACTTC. Residues: CASSPFFGGGAGSETQYF.

This rearrangement joins TRBV4-3 to TRBJ2-3; 15 nucleotides line up with TRBD2. V lost 0 bases and J lost 9; bases outside the gene matches: 10. CDR1 LGHNA and CDR2 YSLEER come from the germline V gene. The CDR3 is made up of 18 amino acids. The CDR3 here is CASSQDGLAGGRLDTQYF. DNA of the CDR3: TGCGCCAGCAGCCAAGATGGACTAGCGGGGGGGCGGTTGGACACGCAGTATTTT.

This clone was seen a single time. V and J are TRBV4-1 and TRBJ1-1; D is unresolved. This CDR3 is built from 14 residues. CDR1 is MGHRA, CDR2 YSYEKL, per germline. Trimming left V 4 bases short and J 4 bases short, with 13 bases between. The CDR3 loop reads CASSLGSVGTEAFF. The CDR3 coding sequence is TGCGCCAGCAGCCTTGGTTCGGTTGGCACTGAAGCTTTCTTT.

Note on this clone: Other DNA sequences from this sample encode an identical CDR3 as well. V usage is TRBV20-1 and J usage is TRBJ1-2; D not certain. Germline V gives CDR1 DFQATT, CDR2 SNEGSKA (reference sequence). The length of the CDR3 is 11 residues. Deletions cut 0 bases from V and 4 bases from J, with 3 bases between. The CDR3 DNA is TGCAGTGCTAGAGACAGCTATGGCTACACCTTC. As protein: CSARDSYGYTF.

V usage is TRBV20-1 and J usage is TRBJ2-2; 11 nucleotides match TRBD2. Germline V gives CDR1 DFQATT, CDR2 SNEGSKA (reference sequence). The CDR3 sequence is 16 residues long. With 3 bases clipped from V and 4 bases from J, the junction kept 7 bases outside the gene matches. The CDR3 bases are TGCAGTGCTAGTCGTAGCGGGGGGGCCGGCACCGGGGAGCTGTTTTTT. Translation: CSASRSGGAGTGELFF.

The CDR3 sequence is CASSSGGAVADTQYF. In DNA, the CDR3 is TGTGCCAGCAGTTCGGGGGGGGCCGTCGCAGATACGCAGTATTTT. The chain carries TRBV27 and TRBJ2-3, with 8 bases aligning to TRBD2. V shed 4 bases and J 4 bases; nucleotides not matched to a gene: 7. Germline V gives CDR1 MNHEY, CDR2 SMNVEV (reference sequence). The CDR3 runs 15 residues.

The chain has TRBV6-2 or TRBV6-3 and TRBJ2-7; TRBD2 matches 11 bases. In germline, CDR1 is MNHEY, CDR2 SVGEGT. This CDR3 contains 14 residues. Trimming at V came to 6 bases and at J to 2 bases, leaving 3 bases not matched to a gene. CDR3 DNA sequence: TGTGCCAGCAGCTTAGCGGGGGGGCCCTACGAGCAGTACTTC. This encodes CASSLAGGPYEQYF.

The chain recombines TRBV7-9 with TRBJ1-6; D call uncertain. V lost 3 bases and J lost 8, with 8 bases in between. This CDR3 region has 13 residues. Per the germline V gene, CDR1 is SEHNR and CDR2 is FQNEAQ (reference sequence). CDR3 region: CASSFDTDSPLHF. The CDR3 nucleotides read TGTGCCAGCAGCTTCGACACGGATTCACCCCTCCACTTT.

As concerns this clone: A read error may account for a junction end that differs from germline. CDR3 loop: CATSRDSTDTQYF. CDR3 nucleotide sequence: TGTGCCACCAGCCGAGATAGCACAGATACGCAGTATTTT. The chain joins TRBV15 to TRBJ2-3; D unclear. Germline CDR1 and CDR2: LNHNV and YYDKDF (reference sequence). The CDR3 contains 13 residues.

The V call is TRBV4-1, the J call TRBJ1-1; D is uncertain. Trimming cost V 2 bases and J 1 base, with 8 bases left between them. The germline V gene has CDR1 MGHRA and CDR2 YSYEKL. The CDR3 runs 14 residues. Written as DNA, the CDR3 is TGCGCCAGCAGCCAACCCACACAGAACACTGAAGCTTTCTTT. This sequence encodes CASSQPTQNTEAFF.

The count of this clone is one. The chain carries TRBV27 and TRBJ2-3; D not certain. V was cut by 2 bases and J by 2 bases, with 8 bases left in between. Germline CDR1 MNHEY, CDR2 SMNVEV (reference sequence). The CDR3 length is 14 residues. The CDR3 sequence is CASSLGVYTDTQYF. The CDR3 nucleotides read TGTGCCAGCAGTTTAGGGGTCTACACAGATACGCAGTATTTT.

This clone has just one count. The rearrangement joins TRBV7-2 to TRBJ2-7; a possible D gene is TRBD2 (6 bases). Germline CDR1 reads SGHTA; CDR2 reads FQGNSA. V was cut by 1 base and J by 3 bases, with 10 bases left in between. This CDR3 comprises 14 residues. CDR3 sequence: CASSLGAGFYEQYF. CDR3 DNA sequence: TGTGCCAGCAGCTTAGGGGCGGGGTTCTACGAGCAGTACTTC.

The gene calls are TRBV1 and TRBJ2-5; the table's D call, TRBD2, has no DNA check behind it. TRBV1 is reported as a pseudogene. This CDR3 spans 17 amino acids. This CDR3 reads CTSSQKKTGVYQETQYF. CDR3 DNA sequence: TGCACCAGCAGCCAAAAGAAGACGGGGGTGTACCAAGAGACCCAGTACTTC.

The chain carries TRBV6-4 and TRBJ2-7; maybe TRBD2 (6 bases). V was pared by 0 bases and J by 3 bases, with 15 bases between. This CDR3 contains 16 residues. Per the germline V gene, CDR1 is MRHNA and CDR2 is SNTAGT. CDR3 protein: CASSDSRYRLDYEQYF. The CDR3, as DNA: TGTGCCAGCAGTGACTCGAGGTACAGACTAGACTACGAGCAGTACTTC.

This sequence joins TRBV9 and TRBJ2-1, with D possibly being TRBD2 (6 bases). Deletions cut 4 bases from V and 9 bases from J, with 14 bases between. The V gene's germline CDR1 is SGDLS and CDR2 YYNGEE. The length of the CDR3 is 13 residues. CDR3 amino acids: CASSTRLVGEQFF. Here the CDR3 DNA reads TGTGCCAGCAGCACCCGACTAGTCGGTGAGCAGTTCTTC.

In the case of this clone: This same CDR3 is encoded by further DNA sequences in the sample. The rearrangement joins TRBV13 to TRBJ2-7, with 7 bases aligning to TRBD1. CDR3 length equals 13 residues. The J segment lost 2 bases and the V segment lost 3 bases, leaving 1 base of the junction unmatched. Germline V gene lookup returns CDR1 PRHDT and CDR2 FYEKMQ (reference sequence). The CDR3 DNA reads TGTGCCAGCAGCTTGACAGGGACCTACGAGCAGTACTTC. This sequence encodes CASSLTGTYEQYF. The whole variable domain, filled in from reference TRBV13 and TRBJ2-7, reads AAGVIQSPRHLIKEKRETATLKCYPIPRHDTVYWYQQGPGQDPQFLISFYEKMQSDKGSIPDRFSAQQFSDYHSELNMSSLELGDSALYFCASSLTGTYEQYFGPGTRLTVT.

The V call is TRBV10-1, the J call TRBJ2-7; TRBD2 matches 7 bases. The CDR3 has 15 amino acids. Germline CDR1 and CDR2: WNHNN and SYGVQD (reference sequence). V shed 2 bases and J 3 bases; nucleotides not matched to a gene: 7. The CDR3 DNA reads TGCGCCAGCAGTGAGAGCGGGGACCCCCACTACGAGCAGTACTTC. Translation: CASSESGDPHYEQYF.

The genes are TRBV3-1 (or the pseudogene TRBV3-2) and TRBJ1-1; D is possibly TRBD1 (5 bases). Trimming left V 3 bases short and J 7 bases short, with 12 bases between. Germline V gene sequence: CDR1 LGHDT, CDR2 YNNKEL (reference sequence). This CDR3 spans 13 amino acids. The CDR3 region is CASSHASTDEAFF. Written as DNA, the CDR3 is TGTGCCAGCAGCCACGCCTCGACAGATGAAGCTTTCTTT.